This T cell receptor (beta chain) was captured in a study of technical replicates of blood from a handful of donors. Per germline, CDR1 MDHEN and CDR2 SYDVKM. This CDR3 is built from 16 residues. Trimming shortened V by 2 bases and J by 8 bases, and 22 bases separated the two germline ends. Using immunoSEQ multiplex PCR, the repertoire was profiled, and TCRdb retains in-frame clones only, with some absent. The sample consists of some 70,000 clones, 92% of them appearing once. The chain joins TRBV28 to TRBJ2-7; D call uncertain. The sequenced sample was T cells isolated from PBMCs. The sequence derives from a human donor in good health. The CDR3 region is CASSLRAFPPLGKQYF. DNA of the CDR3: TGTGCCAGCAGTTTAAGAGCGTTTCCCCCCCTTGGCAAGCAGTACTTC.